This TCR beta chain comes out of a study of blood T cells in healthy people across ages. Combining a sample-barcoded 5' primer with a J-beta primer mix, a second PCR ran for about 7 to 11 cycles. Via MiXCR, TCRdb re-called the 5' RACE reads, giving one row per CDR3 protein. The table records about a million distinct CDR3 sequences, 35% to 45% of them present only once. As concerns this clonotype: Its antigen is not known.

Study-level results: The study found more naive CD4+ cells and higher diversity in long-lived than aged donors.

Germline CDR1 reads SGHTA; CDR2 reads FQGNSA. The CDR3 spans 15 residues. This chain connects TRBV7-2 to TRBJ2-5; 7 bases align to TRBD2. The J call may be mistaken, given a closer DNA end match to TRBJ2-7. Sample: blood. The sequence was collected from a man younger than 30 in good health. In DNA form, the CDR3 reads TGTGCCAGCAGCTTTGCCAGGACTAGGCCCTACGAGCAGTACTTC. It specifies CASSFARTRPYEQYF.